What follows are 19 T cell receptor beta chains derived from one specimen sequenced in a study of shared clonotypes between healthy human individuals. Only in-frame clones appear in the TCRdb table, and some are missing; sequencing was by immunoSEQ multiplex PCR. The profile shows about 2.4 million clones, more than 85% of them singletons. Sequences were obtained from naive CD4+ T cells from PBMCs. Subset noted: CD45RA+ positively selected. The receptors were sampled from a man between 18 and 35 years old in good health. Some clones in this sample may be carry-over from other donors' samples.

The chain combines TRBV5-1 with TRBJ2-1; D may be TRBD2 (6 bases). The CDR3 is 16 residues long. The germline gives CDR1 SGHRS, CDR2 YFSETQ. V dropped 4 bases and J dropped 0 bases, with 14 bases sitting between them. CDR3 sequence: CASSPKVGGSYNEQFF. The CDR3 DNA is TGCGCCAGCAGCCCGAAAGTGGGGGGCTCCTACAATGAGCAGTTCTTC.

The CDR3 reads CASSETSGIPDTQYF. DNA of the CDR3: TGTGCCAGCAGTGAGACTAGCGGGATTCCAGATACGCAGTATTTT. The chain is built from TRBV2 and TRBJ2-3; TRBD2 matches 11 bases. This CDR3 contains 15 residues. Trimming removed 3 bases from V and 4 bases from J; junction bases left unmatched: 3. Per the germline V gene, CDR1 is SNHLY and CDR2 is FYNNEI.

The rearrangement joins TRBV7-9 to TRBJ2-7; D tentatively reads TRBD1 or TRBD2 (5 bases each). Trimming removed 2 bases from V and 2 bases from J, with 13 bases in between. CDR1 and CDR2 from the germline V gene are SEHNR and FQNEAQ (reference sequence). The CDR3 consists of 15 residues. CDR3 in DNA: TGTGCCAGCAGCTTATTTACGGGACGTCCCTACGAGCAGTACTTC. Translation: CASSLFTGRPYEQYF.

Written as DNA, the CDR3 is TGCAGCGTTAGGGGGCCCTATGGGGATACGCAGTATTTT. Protein: CSVRGPYGDTQYF. The chain has TRBV29-1 and TRBJ2-3, with 7 bases aligning to TRBD1. The V gene's germline CDR1 is SQVTM and CDR2 ANQGSEA. The junction had 8 bases not matched to a gene; V was cut back by 5 bases and J by 6 bases. The CDR3 length is 13 residues.

The J gene is TRBJ1-4, the V gene TRBV6-1, with D hard to call. This CDR3 has 12 residues. Germline CDR1 is MNHNS and CDR2 is SASEGT. V lost 4 bases to trimming and J lost 7 bases, with 7 bases between them. The CDR3 spells CASSVSGEKLFF. CDR3 in DNA: TGTGCCAGCAGTGTTTCCGGTGAAAAACTGTTTTTT.

V usage is TRBV5-1 and J usage is TRBJ2-3; D may be TRBD2 (5 bases). V was trimmed by 1 base and J by 1 base, leaving 13 bases between them. Per germline, CDR1 SGHRS and CDR2 YFSETQ. The CDR3 is made up of 16 amino acids. CDR3 DNA sequence: TGCGCCAGCAGCTTGAGGTCTGCGAGGGGCACAGATACGCAGTATTTT. This sequence encodes CASSLRSARGTDTQYF.

The chain has TRBV11-2 and TRBJ2-7; perhaps D is TRBD1 or TRBD2 (6 bases each). The V end lost 4 bases, the J end lost 0 bases, and 22 bases lay between the germline ends. The CDR3 is 18 residues long. CDR1 and CDR2 (germline): SGHAT, FQNNGV. DNA for the CDR3: TGTGCCAGCAGCTCCGTCCCCCGGGGGCCTCGTAGCTCCTACGAGCAGTACTTC. Its translation is CASSSVPRGPRSSYEQYF.

The rearrangement joins TRBV15 to TRBJ2-7, with D uncertain. V was cut by 2 bases and J by 0 bases, with 8 bases left in between. CDR1 is LNHNV and CDR2 is YYDKDF in the germline V gene (reference sequence). The length of the CDR3 is 14 residues. The CDR3, as DNA: TGTGCCACCAGCAGACGGATGAGCTCCTACGAGCAGTACTTC. This translates into CATSRRMSSYEQYF.

This rearrangement joins TRBV13 to TRBJ1-1; D ambiguous. Per germline, CDR1 PRHDT and CDR2 FYEKMQ (reference sequence). The CDR3 totals 15 residues. Trimming took off 3 bases at V and 4 bases at J, with 15 bases between the two ends. CDR3 loop: CASSFVGREPTEAFF. CDR3 bases: TGTGCCAGCAGCTTCGTAGGAAGGGAGCCCACTGAAGCTTTCTTT.

V usage is TRBV28 and J usage is TRBJ2-7; D unclear. The germline CDR1 and CDR2 sequences are MDHEN and SYDVKM. CDR3 size: 13 residues. The V end lost 8 bases, the J end lost 1 base, and 12 bases lay between the germline ends. The CDR3 bases are TGTGCCAGCCGCTCAGTACGATCCTACGAGCAGTACTTC. Its protein product is CASRSVRSYEQYF.

The V gene is TRBV5-4, the J gene TRBJ1-1; D gene ambiguous. Germline CDR1 reads SGHNT; CDR2 reads YYREEE (reference sequence). The V gene lost 0 bases and the J gene lost 0 bases, with 6 bases spanning the gap. The CDR3 sequence is 14 residues long. The CDR3 sequence: CASSLGVVNTEAFF. The CDR3 DNA is TGTGCCAGCAGCTTGGGGGTCGTGAACACTGAAGCTTTCTTT.

V and J are TRBV6-1 and TRBJ1-4, with 7 bases that match TRBD1. Germline CDR1 and CDR2: MNHNS and SASEGT. V lost 0 bases and J lost 8; bases outside the gene matches: 6. This CDR3 contains 15 residues. CDR3 amino acids: CASSEAKGGGEKLFF. CDR3 sequence (DNA): TGTGCCAGCAGTGAAGCGAAAGGGGGCGGCGAAAAACTGTTTTTT.

The genes are TRBV7-9 and TRBJ1-5; D may be TRBD1 (6 bases). Germline loops: CDR1 SEHNR, CDR2 FQNEAQ (reference sequence). The CDR3 is 16 residues long. The ends were cut back, 4 bases at V and 3 bases at J, with 16 bases in the middle. Here the CDR3 DNA reads TGTGCCAGCAGCTCCGCCGCGGGGGCCCCCAATCAGCCCCAGCATTTT. Protein product: CASSSAAGAPNQPQHF.

The chain employs TRBV12-2 and TRBJ2-7; the table's D gene call, TRBD2, was not cross checked with the DNA. TRBV12-2 has pseudogene status. The CDR3 sequence is 20 residues long. The CDR3 sequence is CASRLAFGTSGRPGPSEQYF. The CDR3, as DNA: TGTGCAAGTCGCTTAGCGTTCGGGACTAGCGGGAGGCCCGGACCCTCCGAGCAGTACTTC.

This rearrangement joins TRBV4-2 to TRBJ2-7, with D maybe TRBD2 (7 bases). CDR3 size: 16 residues. CDR1 is LGHNA, CDR2 YNFKEQ, per germline. V shed 4 bases and J shed 1 base, with 17 bases lying between them. The DNA for the CDR3 is TGTGCCAGCAGCCGGGACACCGGGGGGTCGTCCTACGAGCAGTACTTC. Translating it yields CASSRDTGGSSYEQYF.

The sample holds one count of this clone. J is TRBJ2-1 and V is TRBV7-3; 7 bases align to TRBD2. V lost 4 bases, J lost 5 bases, and 14 bases stayed unmatched. Germline CDR1 and CDR2: SGHTA and FQGTGA. This CDR3 comprises 17 residues. CDR3: CASSSSSSGRRHNEQFF. As DNA, the CDR3 is TGTGCCAGCAGCTCGTCATCTAGCGGCCGAAGACACAATGAGCAGTTCTTC.

Of note for this clone: At the DNA level, this CDR3 is encoded by other sequences in the same sample as well. The rearrangement links TRBV7-2 to TRBJ2-5; D is uncertain. Trimming took off 3 bases at V and 4 bases at J, with 3 bases between the two ends. The germline gives CDR1 SGHTA, CDR2 FQGNSA. The CDR3 has 11 amino acids. Here the CDR3 reads CASSFGETQYF. The CDR3, as DNA: TGTGCCAGCAGCTTTGGAGAGACCCAGTACTTC. The entire variable domain, with the rest obtained from reference TRBV7-2 and TRBJ2-5, is as follows: GAGVSQSPSNKVTEKGKDVELRCDPISGHTALYWYRQSLGQGLEFLIYFQGNSAPDKSGLPSDRFSAERTGGSVSTLTIQRTQQEDSAVYLCASSFGETQYFGPGTRLLVL.

Comment on this clone: In the same sample, other DNA sequences code for this CDR3. The V gene is TRBV19, the J gene TRBJ2-5, with D perhaps TRBD1 (6 bases). The germline V gene has CDR1 LNHDA and CDR2 SQIVND (reference sequence). The CDR3 covers 12 residues. V shed 6 bases and J shed 5 bases, with 10 bases lying between them. This CDR3 is CASSFRGETQYF. The CDR3 bases are TGTGCCAGTAGCTTCAGGGGCGAGACCCAGTACTTC.

The chain employs TRBV19 and TRBJ1-5, with D possibly matching TRBD1 (6 bases). This CDR3 is built from 13 residues. Per germline, CDR1 LNHDA and CDR2 SQIVND (reference sequence). Trimming removed 6 bases from V and 7 bases from J, with 13 bases in between. For the CDR3, the DNA is TGTGCCAGTAGCGGACAGCTGGCCCAGCCCCAGCATTTT. Residues: CASSGQLAQPQHF.